The rows below give T cell receptor beta chains drawn from one sample of a study of CD8 T cells in Susac syndrome. TCRdb reprocessed the immunoSEQ multiplex PCR reads with MiXCR, giving one entry per CDR3 protein. Of under 250,000 distinct CDR3 sequences in the sample, approximately 94% were seen once. Sequencing was carried out using CD4+ T cells from PBMCs. The receptors were gathered from a human donor with Susac syndrome. The CDR3 runs from the conserved cysteine through the conserved F or W. The D gene is left open where the match is weak. Size is omitted from some rows. Given values are once, few, many or a class for expanded clones.

CDR3: CASSLSPADTQYF
DNA: TGTGCCAGCAGTTTATCCCCTGCAGATACGCAGTATTTT
V: TRBV12-3/TRBV12-4
D: .
J: TRBJ2-3
size: once

CDR3: CASSPVGTGDSPLHF
DNA: TGTGCCAGTAGTCCCGTCGGGACAGGGGATTCACCCCTCCACTTT
V: TRBV19
D: TRBD1
J: TRBJ1-6
size: .

CDR3: CASSSLRGGLYEQYF
DNA: TGTGCCAGCAGCTCCCTACGGGGCGGCCTCTACGAGCAGTACTTC
V: TRBV7-2
D: .
J: TRBJ2-7
size: .

CDR3: CSAWDRETQYF
DNA: TGCAGTGCTTGGGACAGAGAGACCCAGTACTTC
V: TRBV20-1
D: TRBD1
J: TRBJ2-5
size: .

CDR3: CASSFQPYNSPLHF
DNA: TGTGCCAGCAGTTTCCAGCCCTATAATTCACCCCTCCACTTT
V: TRBV27
D: .
J: TRBJ1-6
size: .

CDR3: CASSQGGQGWTEAFF
DNA: TGCGCCAGCAGCCAAGGGGGGCAGGGTTGGACTGAAGCTTTCTTT
V: TRBV4-3
D: .
J: TRBJ1-1
size: .

CDR3: CASSYSNRVGSNQPQHF
DNA: TGTGCCAGCAGTTACTCTAACAGGGTAGGGAGCAATCAGCCCCAGCATTTT
V: TRBV6-2/TRBV6-3
D: .
J: TRBJ1-5
size: .

CDR3: CASSSTYSNQPQHF
DNA: TGTGCCAGCAGTTCAACGTATAGCAATCAGCCCCAGCATTTT
V: TRBV27
D: .
J: TRBJ1-5
size: .

CDR3: CASSTGLGQPQHF
DNA: TGTGCCTCCTCCACGGGGCTAGGACAGCCCCAGCATTTT
V: TRBV30
D: .
J: TRBJ1-5
size: .

CDR3: CASSFASGVQETQYF
DNA: TGTGCCAGCAGCTTCGCTAGCGGGGTCCAAGAGACCCAGTACTTC
V: TRBV7-2
D: TRBD2
J: TRBJ2-5
size: .

CDR3: CASSIRGGATDTQYF
DNA: TGTGCCAGTAGTATCCGCGGGGGGGCCACAGATACGCAGTATTTT
V: TRBV19
D: TRBD2
J: TRBJ2-3
size: .

CDR3: CASKGPGQMNEKLFF
DNA: TGTGCCAGTAAGGGGCCGGGACAGATGAATGAAAAACTGTTTTTT
V: TRBV19
D: TRBD1
J: TRBJ1-4
size: .

CDR3: CAWSIRDYEQYF
DNA: TGTGCCTGGTCTATACGGGACTACGAGCAGTACTTC
V: TRBV30
D: .
J: TRBJ2-7
size: .

CDR3: CASSPDRSGYTF
DNA: TGTGCCAGCAGCCCCGACAGGAGTGGCTACACCTTC
V: TRBV7-3
D: .
J: TRBJ1-2
size: once

CDR3: CASSQAPGQGNVAFYEQYF
DNA: TGTGCCAGCAGCCAGGCCCCGGGACAGGGGAATGTCGCCTTTTACGAGCAGTACTTC
V: TRBV12-3/TRBV12-4
D: TRBD1
J: TRBJ2-7
size: .

CDR3: CASNLVGQGNNEQFF
DNA: TGTGCCAGCAACTTAGTGGGACAGGGAAACAATGAGCAGTTCTTC
V: TRBV13
D: TRBD1
J: TRBJ2-1
size: .

CDR3: CAWTQGAPWGHGYTF
DNA: TGTGCCTGGACCCAAGGGGCTCCTTGGGGCCATGGCTACACCTTC
V: TRBV30
D: .
J: TRBJ1-2
size: .

CDR3: CASSVGAGHSSNQPQHF
DNA: TGTGCCAGCAGCGTGGGGGCAGGGCACTCGAGCAATCAGCCCCAGCATTTT
V: TRBV9
D: .
J: TRBJ1-5
size: .

CDR3: CASTPGGLTDTQYF
DNA: TGTGCCAGCACTCCCGGGGGGTTGACAGATACGCAGTATTTT
V: TRBV6-1
D: TRBD2
J: TRBJ2-3
size: .

CDR3: CASSVLRRKQGPGGANVLTF
DNA: TGTGCCAGCAGCGTATTGCGAAGGAAACAGGGGCCGGGTGGGGCCAACGTCCTGACTTTC
V: TRBV9
D: TRBD1
J: TRBJ2-6
size: .

CDR3: CASSPTNGGGETQYF
DNA: TGTGCCAGCAGTCCGACGAACGGGGGAGGGGAGACCCAGTACTTC
V: TRBV28
D: TRBD2
J: TRBJ2-5
size: .

CDR3: CASSQGRRASAYNEQFF
DNA: TGCGCCAGCAGCCAAGGGCGGAGGGCTAGCGCCTACAATGAGCAGTTCTTC
V: TRBV4-3
D: .
J: TRBJ2-1
size: .

CDR3: CASSVAAQGRGDGYTF
DNA: TGTGCCAGCAGCGTAGCTGCCCAGGGAAGAGGGGATGGCTACACCTTC
V: TRBV9
D: .
J: TRBJ1-2
size: .

CDR3: CAISDGRPNTEAFF
DNA: TGTGCCATAAGTGACGGTCGGCCGAACACTGAAGCTTTCTTT
V: TRBV10-3
D: .
J: TRBJ1-1
size: .

CDR3: CASSIQGGGETQYF
DNA: TGTGCCAGTAGTATTCAGGGGGGAGGAGAGACCCAGTACTTC
V: TRBV19
D: .
J: TRBJ2-5
size: .

CDR3: CASRDSPYEQYF
DNA: TGTGCCAGCAGGGACAGCCCCTACGAGCAGTACTTC
V: TRBV6-2/TRBV6-3
D: .
J: TRBJ2-7
size: once

CDR3: CAGAGGNQPQHF
DNA: TGTGCTGGGGCAGGCGGCAATCAGCCCCAGCATTTT
V: TRBV28
D: .
J: TRBJ1-5
size: .

CDR3: CATQPGLAYEQYF
DNA: TGTGCCACCCAACCGGGTCTAGCCTACGAGCAGTACTTC
V: TRBV6-1
D: .
J: TRBJ2-7
size: .

CDR3: CASRSQSGGRTEAFF
DNA: TGTGCCAGCAGGAGTCAATCTGGGGGCAGGACTGAAGCTTTCTTT
V: TRBV2
D: .
J: TRBJ1-1
size: .

CDR3: CASSLAGKNIQYF
DNA: TGCGCCAGCAGCTTGGCCGGGAAAAACATTCAGTACTTC
V: TRBV5-1
D: .
J: TRBJ2-4
size: .

CDR3: CATSEGARSQHF
DNA: TGTGCCACCAGTGAGGGGGCCCGGTCCCAGCATTTT
V: TRBV24-1
D: .
J: TRBJ1-5
size: .

CDR3: CASSQGGAGAVTDTQYF
DNA: TGCGCCAGCAGCCAAGGTGGAGCGGGCGCAGTCACAGATACGCAGTATTTT
V: TRBV4-1
D: .
J: TRBJ2-3
size: .